The present TCR beta chain was sequenced within a study of cytomegalovirus exposure and HLA in healthy donors. Study context: Early on, a data release was issued that held roughly 80 million unique TCRs from HLA-typed donors.

The PCR contained 60 Vbeta and 13 Jbeta primers. Clones were sequenced by immunoSEQ multiplex PCR, and TCRdb holds only the in-frame ones, with some missing. The table records some 120,000 clones, around 73% of them present only once. Germline V gives CDR1 SGHDT, CDR2 YYEEEE. Trimming removed 2 bases from V and 5 bases from J, with 8 bases in between. This CDR3 has 13 residues. The V and J genes are TRBV5-6 and TRBJ1-5, with D uncertain. This sequence originates from a woman between 40 and 55 years old in good health and CMV-seropositive. Sequenced material: PBMCs. The CDR3 loop reads CASSFSRDQPQHF. Here the CDR3 DNA reads TGTGCCAGCAGCTTTTCGCGGGATCAGCCCCAGCATTTT.